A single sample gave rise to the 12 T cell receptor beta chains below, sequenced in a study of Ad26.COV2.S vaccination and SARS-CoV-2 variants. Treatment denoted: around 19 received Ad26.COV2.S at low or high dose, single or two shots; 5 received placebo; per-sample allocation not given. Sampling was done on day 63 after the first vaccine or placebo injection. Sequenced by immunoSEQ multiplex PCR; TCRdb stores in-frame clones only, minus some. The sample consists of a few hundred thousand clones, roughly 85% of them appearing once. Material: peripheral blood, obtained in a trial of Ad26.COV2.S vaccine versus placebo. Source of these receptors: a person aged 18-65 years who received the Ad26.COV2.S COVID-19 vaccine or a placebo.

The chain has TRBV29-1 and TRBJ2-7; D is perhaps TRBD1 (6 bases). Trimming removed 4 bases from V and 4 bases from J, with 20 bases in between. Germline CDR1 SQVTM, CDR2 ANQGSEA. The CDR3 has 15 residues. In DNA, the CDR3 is TGCAGCGTTGTCCCCTGGGCAGGGGCGAGATACGAGCAGTACTTC. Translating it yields CSVVPWAGARYEQYF.

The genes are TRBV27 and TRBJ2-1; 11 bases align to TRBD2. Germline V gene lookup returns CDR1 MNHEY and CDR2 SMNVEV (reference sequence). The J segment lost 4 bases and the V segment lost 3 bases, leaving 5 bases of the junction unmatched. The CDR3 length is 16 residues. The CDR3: CASSFLAGGKYNEQFF. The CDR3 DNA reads TGTGCCAGCAGTTTCTTAGCGGGAGGGAAGTACAATGAGCAGTTCTTC.

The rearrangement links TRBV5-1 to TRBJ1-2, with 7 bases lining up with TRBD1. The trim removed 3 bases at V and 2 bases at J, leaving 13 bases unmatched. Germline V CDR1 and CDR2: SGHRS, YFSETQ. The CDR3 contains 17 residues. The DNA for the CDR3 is TGCGCCAGCAGCTGGACCCTCAGACAGGGCTGGAACTATGGCTACACCTTC. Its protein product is CASSWTLRQGWNYGYTF.

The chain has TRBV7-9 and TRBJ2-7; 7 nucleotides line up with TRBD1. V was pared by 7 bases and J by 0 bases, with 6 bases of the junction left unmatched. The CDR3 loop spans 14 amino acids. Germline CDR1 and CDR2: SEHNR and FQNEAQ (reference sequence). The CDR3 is CASTNSGGSYEQYF. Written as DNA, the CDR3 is TGTGCCAGCACCAATTCAGGGGGCTCCTACGAGCAGTACTTC.

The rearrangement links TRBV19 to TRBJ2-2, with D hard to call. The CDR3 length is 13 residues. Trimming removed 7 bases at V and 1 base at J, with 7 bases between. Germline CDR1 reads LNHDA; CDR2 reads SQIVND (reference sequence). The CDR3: CASINKNTGELFF. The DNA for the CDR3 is TGTGCCAGTATAAACAAGAACACCGGGGAGCTGTTTTTT.

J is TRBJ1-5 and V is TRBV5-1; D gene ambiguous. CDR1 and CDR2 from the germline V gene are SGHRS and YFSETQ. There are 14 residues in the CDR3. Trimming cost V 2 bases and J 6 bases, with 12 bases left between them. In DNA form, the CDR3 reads TGCGCCAGCAGCTTAGATTCTTTTCTTCAGCCCCAGCATTTT. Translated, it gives CASSLDSFLQPQHF.

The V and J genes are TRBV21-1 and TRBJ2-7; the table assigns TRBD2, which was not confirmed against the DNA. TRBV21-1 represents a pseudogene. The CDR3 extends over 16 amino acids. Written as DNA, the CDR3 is TGTGCCAGCAGCAAAGAGGAGGGGCGGTCAACCTACGAGCAGTACGTC. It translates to CASSKEEGRSTYEQYV.

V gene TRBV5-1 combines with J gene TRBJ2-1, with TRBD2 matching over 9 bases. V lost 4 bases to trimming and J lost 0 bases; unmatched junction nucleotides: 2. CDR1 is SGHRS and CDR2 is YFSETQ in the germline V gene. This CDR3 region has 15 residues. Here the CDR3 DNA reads TGCGCCAGCAGCGGTAGCGGGAGCTCCTACAATGAGCAGTTCTTC. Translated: CASSGSGSSYNEQFF.

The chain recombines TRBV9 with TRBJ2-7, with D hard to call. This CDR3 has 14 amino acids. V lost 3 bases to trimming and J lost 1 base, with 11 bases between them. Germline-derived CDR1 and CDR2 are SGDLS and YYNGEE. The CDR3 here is CASSGRRGSYEQYF. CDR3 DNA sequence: TGTGCCAGCAGCGGACGGCGAGGTTCCTACGAGCAGTACTTC.

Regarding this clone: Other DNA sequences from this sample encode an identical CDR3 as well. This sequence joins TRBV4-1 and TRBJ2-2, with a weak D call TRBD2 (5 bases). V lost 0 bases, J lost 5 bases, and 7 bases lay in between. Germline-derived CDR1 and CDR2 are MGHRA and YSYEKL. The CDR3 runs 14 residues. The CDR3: CASSQEGATGELFF. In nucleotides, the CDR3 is TGCGCCAGCAGCCAAGAGGGAGCGACCGGGGAGCTGTTTTTT.

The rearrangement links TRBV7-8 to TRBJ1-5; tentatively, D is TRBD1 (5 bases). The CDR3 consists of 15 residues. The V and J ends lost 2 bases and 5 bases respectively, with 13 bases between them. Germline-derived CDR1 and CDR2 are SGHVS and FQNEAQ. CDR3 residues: CASSLKRQGDQPQHF. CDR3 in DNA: TGTGCCAGCAGCTTAAAACGGCAGGGCGATCAGCCCCAGCATTTT.

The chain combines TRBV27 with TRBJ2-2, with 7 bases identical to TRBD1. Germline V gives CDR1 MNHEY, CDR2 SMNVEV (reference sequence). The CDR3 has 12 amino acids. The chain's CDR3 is CGRQGKTGELFF. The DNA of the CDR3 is TGTGGCAGACAGGGAAAGACCGGGGAGCTGTTTTTT.